These 30 T cell receptor beta chains were sequenced from one sample in a study of OX40 agonist ivuxolimab in advanced cancers. Profiling relied on immunoSEQ multiplex PCR, and the TCRdb table lists in-frame clones only, not all of them. The data hold some 78,000 clones, with approximately 90% observed a single time. The source was CD4+ or CD8+ T cells sorted from blood, collected in a trial of the OX40 agonist ivuxolimab. The origin of the receptors is an adult with an advanced solid tumor such as melanoma, head and neck, liver or kidney cancer.

The rearrangement joins TRBV2 to TRBJ1-1; 9 nucleotides agree with TRBD1. The V gene's germline CDR1 is SNHLY and CDR2 FYNNEI. The V and J ends lost 3 bases and 5 bases, in that order; junction bases with no gene match: 1. The CDR3 loop spans 13 amino acids. CDR3 bases: TGTGCCAGCAGTGAGACAGGGGGTACTGAAGCTTTCTTT. Amino acids: CASSETGGTEAFF. Based on the CDR3 plus reference TRBV2 and TRBJ1-1, the full variable domain is EPEVTQTPSHQVTQMGQEVILRCVPISNHLYFYWYRQILGQKVEFLVSFYNNEISEKSEIFDDQFSVERPDGSNFTLKIRSTKLEDSAMYFCASSETGGTEAFFGQGTRLTVV.

V usage is TRBV4-1 and J usage is TRBJ1-1; no definite D call. V lost 6 bases, J lost 1 base, and 6 bases lay in between. The V gene's germline CDR1 is MGHRA and CDR2 YSYEKL. This CDR3 comprises 12 residues. The CDR3 sequence: CASSKGNTEAFF. CDR3 bases: TGCGCCAGCAGTAAAGGGAACACTGAAGCTTTCTTT.

This sequence joins TRBV7-3 and TRBJ1-1; D is unresolved. V lost 0 bases, J lost 3 bases, and 5 bases lay in between. CDR1 is SGHTA, CDR2 FQGTGA, per germline. CDR3 length equals 13 residues. The CDR3 protein is CASSLTMDTEAFF. The CDR3 DNA reads TGTGCCAGCAGCTTAACAATGGACACTGAAGCTTTCTTT.

This clone was recorded once. The chain uses TRBV7-9 and TRBJ2-7; 7 positions match TRBD1. The V segment lost 5 bases and the J segment 0 bases; nucleotides outside the gene matches: 7. Germline V gene lookup returns CDR1 SEHNR and CDR2 FQNEAQ (reference sequence). The CDR3 is 15 residues long. The chain's CDR3 is CASSPPTGTSYEQYF. The DNA of the CDR3 is TGTGCCAGCAGCCCACCGACAGGGACCTCCTACGAGCAGTACTTC.

Remarks on this clone: Because it lacks the conserved phenylalanine or tryptophan at the end, this CDR3 is likely a read error. The CDR3 loop is CASSVQVSVLFNYNSPLHL. CDR3 in DNA: TGTGCCAGTAGTGTACAGGTTTCTGTGCTCTTTAATTATAATTCACCCCTCCACCTT. The chain joins TRBV19 to TRBJ1-6, with TRBD1 as a possible D gene (5 bases). The CDR3 has 19 residues. Per the germline V gene, CDR1 is LNHDA and CDR2 is SQIVND (reference sequence). V shed 5 bases and J shed 4 bases, with 24 bases lying between them.

The chain is built from TRBV5-4 and TRBJ2-1; D is ambiguous. This CDR3 comprises 14 residues. The V end was cut by 5 bases, the J end by 0 bases, with 9 bases between. The germline V gene encodes CDR1 SGHNT and CDR2 YYREEE (reference sequence). The CDR3: CASSLLLSYNEQFF. The CDR3 DNA follows: TGTGCCAGCAGTTTGCTCCTCTCCTACAATGAGCAGTTCTTC.

This clone is labeled as medium-sized. The CDR3: CASSGGEGSEQYF. CDR3 nucleotides: TGTGCCAGCAGCGGAGGGGAGGGATCCGAGCAGTACTTC. This chain uses TRBV9 with TRBJ2-7, with TRBD2 identical over 7 bases. CDR1 and CDR2 (germline): SGDLS, YYNGEE. Unmatched junction bases numbered 6, after V lost 3 bases and J lost 6 bases. The CDR3 runs to 13 residues.

The rearrangement joins TRBV9 to TRBJ1-5, with D maybe TRBD1 (6 bases). The CDR3 extends over 15 amino acids. Germline loops: CDR1 SGDLS, CDR2 YYNGEE. The V and J ends lost 3 bases and 0 bases respectively, with 10 bases between them. As DNA, the CDR3 is TGTGCCAGCAGCGAGGAGGGGGGTAGCAATCAGCCCCAGCATTTT. Translated, it gives CASSEEGGSNQPQHF.

This clone was observed once. The CDR3 does not close with the conserved phenylalanine or tryptophan, likely indicating a read error. The genes are TRBV2 and TRBJ1-6, with D unresolved. The germline CDR1 and CDR2 sequences are SNHLY and FYNNEI. CDR3 size: 13 residues. V lost 5 bases to trimming and J lost 7 bases, with 9 bases between them. The CDR3 here is CASSSSLNSPLHL. CDR3 coding DNA: TGTGCCAGCAGTTCGAGTCTAAATTCACCCCTCCACCTT.

V is TRBV7-9 and J is TRBJ2-5; 8 nucleotides agree with TRBD1. The CDR3 runs to 16 residues. In germline, CDR1 is SEHNR, CDR2 FQNEAQ (reference sequence). Germline trimming cut 1 base from V and 2 bases from J; bases unmatched to any gene: 6. The DNA for the CDR3 is TGTGCCAGCAGCTTAGGATGGACAGGGAATCAAGAGACCCAGTACTTC. Its translation: CASSLGWTGNQETQYF.

This clone was seen just once. The J gene is TRBJ2-7, the V gene TRBV11-2; unclear D gene. Germline CDR1 is SGHAT and CDR2 is FQNNGV. The CDR3 extends over 14 amino acids. Between the trimmed V and J ends, which lost 5 bases and 0 bases, there was a span of 11 bases. CDR3 protein: CASSARASSYEQYF. The CDR3 DNA is TGTGCCAGCAGCGCTCGGGCAAGCTCCTACGAGCAGTACTTC.

As for this clone: The CDR3 does not end in the conserved phenylalanine or tryptophan, so this is likely a read error. This sequence joins TRBV5-4 and TRBJ1-6; tentative D call: TRBD1 (6 bases). Trimming took off 0 bases at V and 9 bases at J, with 13 bases between the two ends. Germline values: CDR1 SGHNT, CDR2 YYREEE (reference sequence). This CDR3 contains 15 residues. This CDR3 reads CASSLGVQGSSPLHL. The CDR3 nucleotides read TGTGCCAGCAGCTTGGGGGTGCAGGGGAGTTCACCCCTCCACCTT.

The CDR3 spells CASSSRGGYNEQFF. Written as DNA, the CDR3 is TGTGCCAGCAGCTCCCGTGGGGGGTACAATGAGCAGTTCTTC. The gene calls are TRBV7-2 and TRBJ2-1; D possibly corresponds to TRBD2 (6 bases). The CDR3 spans 14 residues. V lost 4 bases, J lost 4 bases, and 11 bases lay in between. Germline CDR1 SGHTA, CDR2 FQGNSA.

V gene TRBV10-3 combines with J gene TRBJ2-3; D unclear. This CDR3 comprises 13 residues. V lost 5 bases and J lost 5, with 11 bases in between. The germline CDR1 and CDR2 sequences are ENHRY and SYGVKD. This CDR3 reads CAISPTGGDTQYF. CDR3 DNA: TGTGCCATCAGTCCCACCGGTGGAGATACGCAGTATTTT.

This sequence joins TRBV7-2 and TRBJ2-7; D is ambiguous. Germline V CDR1 and CDR2: SGHTA, FQGNSA. Trimming stripped 2 bases from V and 2 bases from J, with 10 bases between. The CDR3 consists of 14 residues. CDR3 nucleotides: TGTGCCAGCAGCTTATTTTACGGCGCCTACGAGCAGTACTTC. It is translated as CASSLFYGAYEQYF.

The chain employs TRBV19 and TRBJ1-1, with TRBD1 matching 7 bases. Germline V gene lookup returns CDR1 LNHDA and CDR2 SQIVND (reference sequence). Trimming at V came to 1 base and at J to 0 bases, leaving 2 bases not matched to a gene. CDR3 length: 15 amino acids. The CDR3 is CASSIGDRLNTEAFF. CDR3 sequence (DNA): TGTGCCAGTAGTATAGGGGACAGATTGAACACTGAAGCTTTCTTT.

The V call is TRBV7-6, the J call TRBJ2-7; tentatively, D is TRBD1 or TRBD2 (5 bases each). The CDR3 covers 15 residues. Germline V gene lookup returns CDR1 SGHVS and CDR2 FNYEAQ. Between the trimmed V and J ends, which lost 3 bases and 5 bases, there was a span of 17 bases. CDR3 sequence (DNA): TGTGCCAGCAGCTTGGGACCTGGGCAAGGGAACGAGCAGTACTTC. Its protein is CASSLGPGQGNEQYF.

The CDR3 sequence: CASSVRGGPGNEQFF. As DNA, the CDR3 is TGTGCCAGCAGCGTAAGAGGGGGCCCCGGCAATGAGCAGTTCTTC. This sequence joins TRBV9 and TRBJ2-1; 7 bases match TRBD1. J was trimmed by 6 bases and V by 1 base; bases with no gene match: 7. This CDR3 has 15 amino acids. Looked up from germline, CDR1 is SGDLS and CDR2 is YYNGEE.

Notes on this clone: Without the conserved terminal phenylalanine or tryptophan, this CDR3 likely stems from a read error. The chain links TRBV6-5 to TRBJ1-6; TRBD1 aligns across 8 bases. CDR1 MNHEY and CDR2 SVGAGI come from the germline V gene. The V and J ends lost 4 bases and 10 bases, in that order; junction bases with no gene match: 6. The CDR3 contains 14 residues. The CDR3 DNA sequence: TGTGCCAGCAGTTTAACAGGGGGGGACTCACCCCTCCACCTT. This encodes CASSLTGGDSPLHL.

This sequence joins TRBV2 and TRBJ2-1; maybe TRBD1 (5 bases). V lost 8 bases, J lost 4 bases, and 6 bases lay in between. The CDR3 has 11 residues. The V gene's germline CDR1 is SNHLY and CDR2 FYNNEI. CDR3 nucleotides: TGTGCCAGCCAGGGTTACAATGAGCAGTTCTTC. Translated: CASQGYNEQFF.

The chain combines TRBV5-4 with TRBJ1-2; TRBD1 is a possible D gene (5 bases). CDR1 SGHNT and CDR2 YYREEE come from the germline V gene (reference sequence). Trimming pared 0 bases from V and 2 bases from J, leaving 20 bases between. The CDR3 runs 18 residues. CDR3 sequence reads: CASSLAGVETAKNYGYTF. CDR3 sequence (DNA): TGTGCCAGCAGCTTGGCCGGCGTGGAGACAGCAAAAAACTATGGCTACACCTTC.

The chain combines TRBV2 with TRBJ1-3; 9 bases agree with TRBD1. The CDR3 length is 15 residues. Germline V gene data show CDR1 as SNHLY and CDR2 as FYNNEI. V trimming: 5 bases; J trimming: 4 bases; junction bases outside the gene matches: 6. CDR3 sequence: CASSSQGAVGNTIYF. In DNA form, the CDR3 reads TGTGCCAGCAGTTCACAGGGGGCAGTGGGAAACACCATATATTTT.

The genes are TRBV5-1 and TRBJ1-4, with 10 bases aligning to TRBD1. CDR3 length: 15 amino acids. Per germline, CDR1 SGHRS and CDR2 YFSETQ. The trim removed 3 bases at V and 4 bases at J, leaving 3 bases unmatched. Here the CDR3 DNA reads TGCGCCAGCAGCTCTGGGACAGGGGATAATGAAAAACTGTTTTTT. Translated: CASSSGTGDNEKLFF.

The V call is TRBV7-3, the J call TRBJ1-1; the D is unclear. Germline assignment: CDR1 SGHTA and CDR2 FQGTGA. The CDR3 spans 16 residues. Trimming took 3 bases from V and 8 from J, leaving 22 bases between them. CDR3 sequence: CASSLDPESSRTEAFF. Here the CDR3 DNA reads TGTGCCAGCAGCTTGGACCCCGAGAGTTCCCGGACCGAAGCTTTCTTT. The full variable domain, its missing parts supplied by reference TRBV7-3 and TRBJ1-1, is GAGVSQTPSNKVTEKGKYVELRCDPISGHTALYWYRQSLGQGPEFLIYFQGTGAADDSGLPNDRFFAVRPEGSVSTLKIQRTERGDSAVYLCASSLDPESSRTEAFFGQGTRLTVV.

This chain joins TRBV19 and TRBJ1-2; tentative D call: TRBD1 (5 bases). Germline V gives CDR1 LNHDA, CDR2 SQIVND (reference sequence). Trimming took off 6 bases at V and 4 bases at J, with 9 bases between the two ends. The CDR3 covers 12 residues. The CDR3 DNA is TGTGCCAGTAGCTCTAGGGGCTATGGCTACACCTTC. Translation gives CASSSRGYGYTF.

This clone has only a few counts. V is TRBV10-3 and J is TRBJ1-2; perhaps TRBD1 as D (5 bases). The CDR3 has 13 residues. V was cut by 3 bases and J by 2 bases, with 7 bases left in between. Germline-derived CDR1 and CDR2 are ENHRY and SYGVKD. In DNA form, the CDR3 reads TGTGCCATCAGTGACCCAGGGAACTATGGCTACACCTTC. Translated, it gives CAISDPGNYGYTF.

The gene calls are TRBV19 and TRBJ1-4; 7 nucleotides match TRBD1. The trim removed 10 bases at V and 5 bases at J, leaving 7 bases unmatched. This CDR3 has 13 residues. Germline CDR1 is LNHDA and CDR2 is SQIVND (reference sequence). The CDR3 is CATGGPRNEKLFF. The CDR3 DNA sequence: TGTGCCACAGGGGGTCCTCGAAATGAAAAACTGTTTTTT.

The V gene is TRBV11-1, the J gene TRBJ1-1, with D possibly matching TRBD1 (5 bases). Germline values: CDR1 SGHAT, CDR2 FQDESV (reference sequence). V was pared by 1 base and J by 5 bases, with 11 bases between. The CDR3 extends over 14 amino acids. The CDR3 DNA follows: TGTGCCAGCAGCTTAGGTGGGGGAGATACTGAAGCTTTCTTT. It encodes CASSLGGGDTEAFF. Variable domain in full (rest from reference TRBV11-1 and TRBJ1-1): EAEVAQSPRYKITEKSQAVAFWCDPISGHATLYWYRQILGQGPELLVQFQDESVVDDSQLPKDRFSAERLKGVDSTLKIQPAELGDSAMYLCASSLGGGDTEAFFGQGTRLTVV.

The chain joins TRBV9 to TRBJ1-1; D possibly corresponds to TRBD1 (5 bases). Trimming shortened V by 0 bases and J by 2 bases, and 8 bases separated the two germline ends. Per the germline V gene, CDR1 is SGDLS and CDR2 is YYNGEE. The CDR3 spans 14 residues. CDR3 loop: CASSVAGANTEAFF. The CDR3 DNA reads TGTGCCAGCAGCGTAGCCGGGGCTAACACTGAAGCTTTCTTT.

This chain joins TRBV6-4 and TRBJ1-2, with a weak D call TRBD1 (6 bases). Germline V gives CDR1 MRHNA, CDR2 SNTAGT. The CDR3 has 15 residues. Trimming took 4 bases from V and 4 from J, leaving 16 bases between them. CDR3 in amino acids: CASSVGGAGAYGYTF. Written as DNA, the CDR3 is TGTGCCAGCAGTGTCGGGGGCGCGGGGGCCTATGGCTACACCTTC.